This T cell receptor beta chain is drawn from a study of T-cell reconstitution after alpha-beta-depleted transplantation in children. Overall study results and limits: Some patients' high day-60 TCRbeta diversity was attributed to recipient cells surviving conditioning. Several hundred expanded graft clones reportedly gave rise to the alpha-beta T cells present about two months after transplant. Newly produced T cells mostly provided counts and TCRbeta diversity after one year, as hyperexpanded clones declined.

In the case of this clonotype: What it recognizes is unknown.

A TCRbeta library incorporating unique molecular identifiers was prepared. MiXCR, run by TCRdb on the PCR reads, gives a single entry per CDR3 protein. The sample records hundreds of thousands of distinct CDR3 sequences, over 10% being singletons. CDR3 length: 13 residues. The germline gives CDR1 SGHRS, CDR2 YFSETQ. Trimming removed 6 bases at V and 5 bases at J, with 12 bases between. The input for sequencing was PBMCs, taken before TCRalphabeta/CD19-depleted stem cell transplant. The chain is built from TRBV5-1 and TRBJ2-1, with D possibly matching TRBD1 (6 bases). The sequence was collected from a girl aged 2 to 10 with congenital amegakaryocytic thrombocytopenia, due to receive a stem cell transplant. CDR3 coding DNA: TGCGCCAGCACCCTTCGACAGGACAATGAGCAGTTCTTC. This translates into CASTLRQDNEQFF.